The 17 T cell receptor beta chains below come from one sample, sequenced in a study of T cells after yellow fever vaccination (dated by TCRdb to the late 2010s). The library was built by means of 5' RACE. The data were produced on an Illumina HiSeq 2500. TCRdb cleaned the public reads at Q25 with fastp, built clones with MiXCR and kept in-frame beta chains. Rows matching on CDR3 protein sequence are summarized as one entry with the most common DNA and genes. This sample holds hundreds of thousands of distinct CDR3 sequences; around an eighth were observed only once. Of the sample, about 15% is held by the ten largest clones. The treatment or condition label for this specimen denotes: live attenuated yellow fever vaccine strain. The sample was PBMCs, taken on the day of the yellow fever booster vaccination. These receptors all stem from a man aged 25 to 40 who received the YFV17D yellow fever vaccine.

This clonotype has at least ten counts. The chain uses TRBV30 and TRBJ2-3, with D hard to call. Between the trimmed V and J ends, which lost 3 bases and 2 bases, there was a span of 6 bases. CDR1 is GTSNPN, CDR2 SVGIG, per germline (reference sequence). The CDR3 length is 12 residues. The CDR3 DNA reads as TGTGCCTGGAGGGGTTTCACAGATACGCAGTATTTT. It specifies CAWRGFTDTQYF.

Of note for this clonotype: Sequence at one end of the junction differs from germline and may be a read error. The V and J genes are TRBV7-2 and TRBJ2-3; 10 bases line up with TRBD2. Germline values: CDR1 SGHTA, CDR2 FQGNSA. The CDR3 spans 14 residues. The CDR3: CASRFSGGVDTQYF. The CDR3 coding sequence is TGTGCCAGCCGCTTCAGCGGGGGGGTAGATACGCAGTATTTT.

V and J are TRBV2 and TRBJ2-2; the D gene is possibly TRBD2 (6 bases). Germline assignment: CDR1 SNHLY and CDR2 FYNNEI. The CDR3 loop spans 14 amino acids. The germline V and J ends were trimmed by 3 bases and 5 bases, with 10 bases remaining between them. The DNA of the CDR3 is TGTGCCAGCAGTGAGACTAGAAGTACCGGGGAGCTGTTTTTT. It codes for CASSETRSTGELFF.

This clonotype has a handful of counts. This chain uses TRBV9 with TRBJ2-6, with 8 bases lining up with TRBD1. Germline V gene lookup returns CDR1 SGDLS and CDR2 YYNGEE. With 8 bases clipped from V and 0 bases from J, the junction kept 13 bases outside the gene matches. This CDR3 is 18 amino acids long. CDR3 sequence reads: CARRHRDRRLSGANVLTF. CDR3 nucleotide sequence: TGTGCCAGACGTCACCGGGACAGGAGACTCTCTGGGGCCAACGTCCTGACTTTC.

A few counts support this clonotype. The chain employs TRBV7-9 and TRBJ2-1, with D unclear. There are 15 residues in the CDR3. Germline V gives CDR1 SEHNR, CDR2 FQNEAQ (reference sequence). V shed 1 base and J shed 5 bases, with 12 bases lying between them. Here the CDR3 DNA reads TGTGCCAGCAGCTTAGTGCCGGACGCTGACAATGAGCAGTTCTTC. This translates into CASSLVPDADNEQFF.

This rearrangement joins TRBV7-3 to TRBJ2-7; the match to TRBD2 covers 12 bases. Germline values: CDR1 SGHTA, CDR2 FQGTGA. The CDR3 sequence is 15 residues long. The J segment lost 5 bases and the V segment lost 4 bases, leaving 6 bases of the junction unmatched. DNA of the CDR3: TGTGCCAGCAGCTCGACTAGCGGGAGATTCGACGAGCAGTACTTC. Translated, it gives CASSSTSGRFDEQYF. The whole variable domain, remainder taken from reference TRBV7-3 and TRBJ2-7, is GAGVSQTPSNKVTEKGKYVELRCDPISGHTALYWYRQSLGQGPEFLIYFQGTGAADDSGLPNDRFFAVRPEGSVSTLKIQRTERGDSAVYLCASSSTSGRFDEQYFGPGTRLTVT.

V usage is TRBV20-1 and J usage is TRBJ2-3, with 7 bases matching TRBD2. The CDR3 totals 15 residues. Germline CDR1 DFQATT, CDR2 SNEGSKA (reference sequence). V lost 3 bases to trimming and J lost 2 bases; unmatched junction nucleotides: 8. The CDR3 spells CSASLAGEATDTQYF. The DNA of the CDR3 is TGCAGTGCTAGTCTGGCGGGAGAGGCCACAGATACGCAGTATTTT.

The V gene is TRBV7-8, the J gene TRBJ2-7; D is perhaps TRBD2 (5 bases). V was shortened by 4 bases and J by 3 bases, with 16 bases between the two germline ends. The CDR3 runs 15 residues. Looked up from germline, CDR1 is SGHVS and CDR2 is FQNEAQ. The DNA of the CDR3 is TGTGCCAGCAGCTCTATCGGACTTACTAACTACGAGCAGTACTTC. It encodes CASSSIGLTNYEQYF.

This clonotype has a handful of counts. J is TRBJ2-7 and V is TRBV5-1; D may be TRBD2 (6 bases). The ends were cut back, 2 bases at V and 5 bases at J, with 17 bases in the middle. Germline values: CDR1 SGHRS, CDR2 YFSETQ. This CDR3 has 15 residues. CDR3 bases: TGCGCCAGCAGCTTTTTAGCGGAGGGAGACCACGAGCAGTACTTC. The encoded protein is CASSFLAEGDHEQYF. Full variable domain (missing parts from reference TRBV5-1 and TRBJ2-7): KAGVTQTPRYLIKTRGQQVTLSCSPISGHRSVSWYQQTPGQGLQFLFEYFSETQRNKGNFPGRFSGRQFSNSRSEMNVSTLELGDSALYLCASSFLAEGDHEQYFGPGTRLTVT.

The genes are TRBV7-9 and TRBJ2-5; D gene ambiguous. This CDR3 has 13 residues. Trimming pared 5 bases from V and 2 bases from J, leaving 9 bases between. CDR1 and CDR2 from the germline V gene are SEHNR and FQNEAQ (reference sequence). Here the CDR3 DNA reads TGTGCCAGCAGCCATGGTACACAAGAGACCCAGTACTTC. It translates to CASSHGTQETQYF.

This clonotype was observed many times. The V gene is TRBV5-1, the J gene TRBJ2-7, with 8 nucleotides matching TRBD2. The CDR3 has 16 amino acids. In germline, CDR1 is SGHRS, CDR2 YFSETQ. V was pared by 1 base and J by 0 bases, with 6 bases of the junction left unmatched. The CDR3 is CASSLTAGGPSYEQYF. CDR3 coding DNA: TGCGCCAGCAGCTTGACGGCGGGAGGCCCCTCCTACGAGCAGTACTTC.

In this sample, this clonotype turned up a few times. The chain carries TRBV7-3 and TRBJ2-7; D could derive from TRBD1 or TRBD2 (7 bases each). Trimming left V 10 bases short and J 1 base short, with 29 bases between. This CDR3 comprises 18 residues. The germline V gene encodes CDR1 SGHTA and CDR2 FQGTGA. In DNA form, the CDR3 reads TGTGCCATCAGGGGGGGACGACTAGCAGCCAATTTTTCCTACGAGCAGTACTTC. Its translation: CAIRGGRLAANFSYEQYF. Based on the CDR3 plus reference TRBV7-3 and TRBJ2-7, the full variable domain is GAGVSQTPSNKVTEKGKYVELRCDPISGHTALYWYRQSLGQGPEFLIYFQGTGAADDSGLPNDRFFAVRPEGSVSTLKIQRTERGDSAVYLCAIRGGRLAANFSYEQYFGPGTRLTVT.

This clonotype has more than one count but fewer than ten. The chain uses TRBV11-3 and TRBJ2-1; D may match TRBD1 or TRBD2 (6 bases each). The CDR3 has 13 residues. V was clipped by 5 bases and J by 10 bases, with 15 bases between them. Germline CDR1 reads SGHNT; CDR2 reads YENEEA. CDR3 sequence reads: CASSRDRRGEQFF. The CDR3 nucleotides read TGTGCCAGCAGCCGCGACCGGAGGGGGGAGCAGTTCTTC.

There are many counts of this clonotype. This chain links TRBV29-1 with TRBJ2-7, with 9 bases fitting TRBD2. CDR3 length equals 13 residues. The V gene end was trimmed by 7 bases and the J gene end by 5 bases; junction bases not matched to a gene: 9. Germline V CDR1 and CDR2: SQVTM, ANQGSEA. CDR3 loop: CSGTSGRLDEQYF. The CDR3 region has the DNA TGCAGCGGAACGAGCGGGAGGCTCGACGAGCAGTACTTC.

There are a few counts of this clonotype. The chain has TRBV10-3 and TRBJ1-1, with D perhaps TRBD1 (5 bases). CDR1 is ENHRY, CDR2 SYGVKD, per germline. The CDR3 loop spans 12 amino acids. Trimming shortened V by 0 bases and J by 11 bases, and 10 bases separated the two germline ends. Here the CDR3 reads CAISESSGQAFF. DNA for the CDR3: TGTGCCATCAGTGAGTCGTCAGGGCAGGCTTTCTTT.

This clonotype was counted many times. The chain is built from TRBV4-3 and TRBJ2-2, with 8 bases lining up with TRBD2. Germline V gene data show CDR1 as LGHNA and CDR2 as YSLEER. The CDR3 has 14 amino acids. Trimming took 4 bases from V and 5 from J; bases not matched to a gene: 3. CDR3 in DNA: TGCGCCAGCAGCCTCGGGACTAGTACCGGGGAGCTGTTTTTT. Amino acid sequence: CASSLGTSTGELFF.

This clonotype was counted between two and nine times. The chain combines TRBV6-5 with TRBJ2-1; 7 bases map to TRBD2. Trimming removed 2 bases from V and 7 bases from J; junction bases left unmatched: 14. From germline, CDR1 is MNHEY and CDR2 SVGAGI. This CDR3 has 17 residues. The CDR3 nucleotides are TGTGCCAGCAGTTACGTCTCGCTGGGCGGGAGCTGGAATGAGCAGTTCTTC. It codes for CASSYVSLGGSWNEQFF.